The present entry profiles one T cell receptor beta chain with its context. Researchers took RNA transcripts and amplified the TCR beta CDR3 regions from them. First-round RT-PCR targeting the TCR CDR3 was performed with the HTBI primer set. TCRdb reprocessed the multiplex PCR reads via MiXCR and lists one record per CDR3 protein. This sample has 350,000 to 400,000 distinct CDR3 sequences, with around a sixth found just once. This record comes from a study of T cells in Graves' hyperthyroidism and ophthalmopathy. Patients showing uncontrolled infection, other autoimmune disease, pregnancy or lactation were ineligible. This TCR came from a man in his late teens or twenties with Graves' ophthalmopathy. The sample comprised blood.

CDR3 amino acids: CASSLEWNTGELFF. The CDR3 DNA reads TGTGCCAGCAGTTTGGAATGGAACACCGGGGAGCTGTTTTTT. The J gene is TRBJ2-2, the V gene TRBV12-3 or TRBV12-4; D gene unclear. CDR3 length: 14 residues. V was pared by 3 bases and J by 1 base, with 6 bases between.